Each of the 3 T cell receptor beta chains below was sequenced from the same sample in a study of CD8 T cells in cerebrospinal fluid in Alzheimer's disease. Following a re-call of the 10x single-cell sequencing reads, TCRdb has one entry per CDR3 protein and lacks DNA. This sample's table reports over 950 distinct CDR3 sequences. Sequences were obtained from cerebrospinal fluid. Source of these receptors: a human donor with Parkinson's disease.

By frequency, this clonotype is medium-sized (0.01 to 0.1%). V is TRBV5-6 and J is TRBJ2-5. The CDR3 has 13 amino acids. Germline CDR1 SGHDT, CDR2 YYEEEE. CDR3 sequence reads: CASSLWVVETQYF.

This clonotype is medium-sized by frequency. The V call is TRBV20-1, the J call TRBJ2-5. There are 11 residues in the CDR3. Germline CDR1 and CDR2: DFQATT and SNEGSKA (reference sequence). The chain's CDR3 is CSARARETQYF.

This clonotype is called medium-sized based on its frequency. The chain uses TRBV7-9 and TRBJ2-7; TCRdb's D call, TRBD1, is unchecked because there is no DNA. Germline V lookup: CDR1 SEHNR, CDR2 FQNEAQ (reference sequence). The CDR3 extends over 13 amino acids. The CDR3 is CASRDRAGYEQYF.